The 3 T cell receptor beta chains presented below share a single source sample, sequenced in a study of control samples from healthy donors and cancer patients. Libraries were prepared by immunoSEQ multiplex PCR; TCRdb keeps only in-frame clonotypes and omits some of them. This sample yields about 110,000 clones, of which 88% are seen a single time; about 3.9% belongs to the top ten. Sequenced input: PBMCs. All receptors come from a woman in her fifties or sixties with lung cancer.

This clone was detected once. V gene TRBV3-1 (or the pseudogene TRBV3-2) combines with J gene TRBJ2-1; 11 bases align to TRBD2. Trimming cost V 2 bases and J 7 bases; bases outside gene matches: 10. This CDR3 is built from 17 residues. The germline V gene has CDR1 LGHDT and CDR2 YNNKEL (reference sequence). The DNA for the CDR3 is TGTGCCAGCAGCCAATGGGGTAGCGGGAGGGCCGGGAATGAGCAGTTCTTC. Its translation: CASSQWGSGRAGNEQFF.

V is TRBV6-5 and J is TRBJ1-4; a weak D match, TRBD1 (6 bases). CDR3 length equals 15 residues. The germline gives CDR1 MNHEY, CDR2 SVGAGI. The V and J ends lost 3 bases and 3 bases respectively, with 11 bases between them. CDR3 sequence reads: CASSYGQGSNEKLFF. The CDR3, as DNA: TGTGCCAGCAGTTATGGGCAGGGGTCTAATGAAAAACTGTTTTTT.

The sample holds a few counts of this clone. V and J are TRBV6-2 or TRBV6-3 and TRBJ1-5; D uncertain. CDR1 is MNHEY, CDR2 SVGEGT, per germline. The CDR3 is made up of 13 amino acids. V was clipped by 5 bases and J by 5 bases, with 10 bases between them. The CDR3: CASSARVYQPQHF. CDR3 sequence (DNA): TGTGCCAGCAGTGCAAGAGTTTATCAGCCCCAGCATTTT.